The present TCR beta chain was sequenced within a study of regulatory T cells in long-lasting Graves disease. With iRepertoire HTBI primers and Arm-PCR of CDR3 regions, TCR beta libraries were built. From the multiplex PCR reads, TCRdb called clonotypes with MiXCR, one entry per CDR3 protein. The sample has 500,000 or so distinct CDR3 sequences, about 16% seen once. Sample time point: newly diagnosed GD, antithyroid drugs for less than 3 months. Preparation of the TCR library used RNA extracted from PBMCs. The length of the CDR3 is 16 residues. The germline V gene has CDR1 GTSNPN and CDR2 SVGIG (reference sequence). V was clipped by 1 base and J by 2 bases, with 17 bases between them. This clonotype was seen a handful of times. This sample was shared with a second study, whose subject was T cells in Graves' hyperthyroidism and ophthalmopathy.

The chain uses TRBV30 and TRBJ1-2; a possible D gene is TRBD1 (6 bases). The receptor's source is a woman aged 35-65 years with Graves disease. The source was peripheral blood mononuclear cells (PBMCs), collected at new diagnosis, from a patient treated with antithyroid drugs. The CDR3 DNA is TGTGCCTGGAGTGCGATTGGACAGATCCCAAACTATGGCTACACCTTC. It encodes CAWSAIGQIPNYGYTF. The full variable domain, completed using reference TRBV30 and TRBJ1-2, is SQTIHQWPATLVQPVGSPLSLECTVEGTSNPNLYWYRQAAGRGLQLLFYSVGIGQISSEVPQNLSASRPQDRQFILSSKKLLLSDSGFYLCAWSAIGQIPNYGYTFGSGTRLTVV.